A selection of T cell receptor beta chains follows, all from one sample in a study of chemoradiotherapy in HPV16-positive cancers. The protocol was immunoSEQ multiplex PCR, while the TCRdb copy is restricted to in-frame clones and leaves out a portion. The sample has 40,000 to 60,000 clones, 90% seen once; the top ten hold less than 3.5%. The sample in question was blood, obtained from a patient who underwent chemoradiotherapy. The receptors originated from a human donor with HPV-associated anogenital cancer. Both conserved end residues are part of each CDR3. Fields, in order: V gene, D gene, CDR3 protein. D genes are given only for firm matches.

TRBV27 | TRBD1 | CASSFPGQGRSSYNEQFF
TRBV15 | NA | CATSRESMGTQYF
TRBV5-4 | NA | CATQLDAGPGSPLHF
TRBV7-2 | TRBD1 | CASNLRGLYEQYF
TRBV9 | NA | CASSVEALGSEQYF
TRBV6-5 | NA | CASSFRDREGGELFF
TRBV19 | NA | CASRPRGTSTNYGYTF
TRBV5-1 | NA | CASSGAGRPTETQYF
TRBV5-6 | NA | CASSLTGNIDEQYF
TRBV18 | NA | CASSPAGGNTEAFF
TRBV10-3 | NA | CAISAGSFSNQPQHF
TRBV7-3 | NA | CASTFLPGLGANEQFF
TRBV14 | NA | CASLGDTNEKLFF
TRBV18 | NA | CASSREDTGARHF
TRBV15 | NA | CATSRDLGGRGEGYTF
TRBV19 | TRBD1 | CASKPGQGNQPQHF
TRBV7-2 | NA | CASSLGQRGTEAFF
TRBV6-1 | TRBD2 | CASGSGGNADTQYF
TRBV2 | TRBD2 | CASKDPGLGVYEQYF
TRBV9 | TRBD1 | CASSRSRQGRETQYF
TRBV7-2 | NA | CASSPGLNEQFF
TRBV7-2 | NA | CASSADSTKNIQYF
TRBV6-4 | TRBD1 | CASSDSPRDRVYSNQPQHF
TRBV19 | TRBD2 | CASSWGLAGDNEQFF
TRBV18 | TRBD1 | CASSTSGQGNYEQYF
TRBV7-9 | NA | CASSSPKGRTEAFF
TRBV7-2 | TRBD2 | CASSTLGAGGAKNTQYF
TRBV7-2 | NA | CASSLVGGDEKLFF
TRBV7-2 | TRBD1 | CASSSGGGYTF
TRBV6-5 | TRBD1 | CASTGTGAGYTF
TRBV2 | NA | CASSKGGNTEAFF
TRBV7-9 | TRBD1 | CASSPTTGGGFYGYTF
TRBV7-9 | TRBD1 | CASSLAEQGATGEQYF
TRBV29-1 | NA | CSVAQTGSSAEQYF
TRBV10-2 | NA | CASSEERATYEQYF
TRBV7-9 | NA | CASSLLSGAEAFF
TRBV5-4 | NA | CASSRDGARETQYF
TRBV5-4 | TRBD1 | CASSPSPGTGSTDTQYF
TRBV12-5 | TRBD1 | CASGSGTGVTEAFF
TRBV9 | NA | CASSVQGLSNQPQHF
TRBV9 | TRBD1 | CASSEGGASGTGRNTEAFF